This T cell receptor beta chain was recovered during a study of CD8 T cells in Susac syndrome. When the RNA was reverse transcribed, random hexamers were used with an input of roughly 0.45 to 1 ug. A single record per CDR3 protein comes from TCRdb applying MiXCR to the immunoSEQ multiplex PCR reads. The sample records 70,000 or so distinct CDR3 sequences, just under 95% being singletons. The authors sequenced TCR beta from blood CD8+ and CD4+ T cells. Relapsing-remitting disease, either stable or active, was present in the multiple sclerosis controls, who were treatment-naive patients. Per germline, CDR1 MNHEY and CDR2 SVGAGI. The germline V and J ends were trimmed by 6 bases and 1 base, with 12 bases remaining between them. This CDR3 comprises 14 residues.

This clonotype was sampled from a human donor with multiple sclerosis. The chain has TRBV6-5 and TRBJ2-5; D is perhaps TRBD2 (6 bases). The sequenced sample consisted of CD8+ T cells from PBMCs. CDR3 sequence: CASRQGGAQETQYF. CDR3 bases: TGTGCCAGCAGGCAGGGAGGAGCCCAAGAGACCCAGTACTTC.